Following are 16 T cell receptor beta chains from one sample sequenced in a study of blood T cell repertoires in COVID-19 (dated by TCRdb to 2019 to 2021). The library was generated by the immunoSEQ multiplex PCR assay. The source is immuneACCESS, and TCRdb retained only in-frame sequences with V and J called. Part of the clones is not carried over; for the studies checked, unresolved V genes explain less than half of this, and the remainder is unexplained. The sample records 180,000 or so clones, around 90% of which are singletons. 1.6% of the sample goes to the ten largest clones. Sequencing used peripheral blood. The source is a woman aged 45-59 years with acute or convalescent COVID-19.

The chain has TRBV12-5 and TRBJ1-5; 8 nucleotides align to TRBD1. CDR1 LGHNT and CDR2 FRNRAP come from the germline V gene. The CDR3 has 15 amino acids. V shed 5 bases and J 2 bases; nucleotides not matched to a gene: 5. The chain's CDR3 is CASGGDRSRNQPQHF. The CDR3 nucleotides are TGTGCTAGTGGTGGGGACAGGTCGCGCAATCAGCCCCAGCATTTT.

The chain carries TRBV6-1 and TRBJ1-4; TRBD1 agrees at 8 bases. The CDR3 covers 19 residues. Germline loops: CDR1 MNHNS, CDR2 SASEGT. Trimming took 3 bases from V and 6 from J; bases not matched to a gene: 18. The CDR3 protein is CASSDMTRGLTRHDEKLFF. In nucleotides, the CDR3 is TGTGCCAGCAGTGACATGACCAGGGGGCTAACAAGGCATGATGAAAAACTGTTTTTT.

The chain uses TRBV5-6 and TRBJ1-2, with D possibly matching TRBD1 (6 bases). This CDR3 spans 17 amino acids. Trimming removed 1 base from V and 2 bases from J, with 18 bases in between. The germline gives CDR1 SGHDT, CDR2 YYEEEE. Here the CDR3 DNA reads TGTGCCAGCAGCTTGTACATAAGACAGGCCCAAAACTATGGCTACACCTTC. It specifies CASSLYIRQAQNYGYTF.

The chain links TRBV24-1 to TRBJ1-5, with 8 bases that match TRBD1. CDR3 length: 15 amino acids. Germline trimming cut 3 bases from V and 5 bases from J; bases unmatched to any gene: 5. From germline, CDR1 is KGHDR and CDR2 SFDVKD. This CDR3 reads CATSDRQGLDQPQHF. CDR3 bases: TGTGCCACCAGTGATAGACAGGGGTTGGATCAGCCCCAGCATTTT.

This chain links TRBV7-2 with TRBJ2-7, with 8 bases lining up with TRBD2. V was clipped by 0 bases and J by 2 bases; unmatched bases: 6. The CDR3 contains 16 residues. The germline V gene has CDR1 SGHTA and CDR2 FQGNSA. The CDR3: CASSLARNGRAYEQYF. CDR3 sequence (DNA): TGTGCCAGCAGCTTAGCGAGGAACGGGAGGGCCTACGAGCAGTACTTC.

This chain joins TRBV11-3 and TRBJ1-1; D not certain. CDR1 is SGHNT, CDR2 YENEEA, per germline. Trimming pared 5 bases from V and 3 bases from J, leaving 13 bases between. The CDR3 consists of 14 residues. The CDR3 loop reads CASSPAGMDTEAFF. The CDR3 region has the DNA TGTGCCAGCAGCCCAGCGGGGATGGACACTGAAGCTTTCTTT.

In its sample, this clone was seen once. V gene TRBV3-1 (or the pseudogene TRBV3-2) combines with J gene TRBJ1-4; no firm D call. There are 15 residues in the CDR3. The germline CDR1 and CDR2 sequences are LGHDT and YNNKEL (reference sequence). V was pared by 3 bases and J by 6 bases, with 14 bases between. In nucleotides, the CDR3 is TGTGCCAGCAGCCAGGAGATCACGGCATATGAAAAACTGTTTTTT. As protein: CASSQEITAYEKLFF.

The chain combines TRBV28 with TRBJ1-4; TRBD1 might be the D (5 bases). V was pared by 8 bases and J by 3 bases, with 19 bases between. The germline CDR1 and CDR2 sequences are MDHEN and SYDVKM. This CDR3 has 16 residues. CDR3 bases: TGTGCCAGCGGAAGTGATCAGGGTCGATCTAATGAAAAACTGTTTTTT. Translation gives CASGSDQGRSNEKLFF.

In its sample, this clone was seen once. The chain employs TRBV10-3 and TRBJ2-5; tentatively, D is TRBD2 (7 bases). This CDR3 is 14 amino acids long. V was cut by 10 bases and J by 2 bases, with 17 bases left in between. Germline V gene lookup returns CDR1 ENHRY and CDR2 SYGVKD. CDR3 loop: CASGFGGPQETQYF. For the CDR3, the DNA is TGTGCCAGTGGCTTCGGGGGGCCTCAAGAGACCCAGTACTTC.

This clone has just one count. The rearrangement uses TRBV6-2 or TRBV6-3 and TRBJ2-1, with TRBD2 matching 8 bases. The CDR3 covers 17 residues. Germline CDR1 MNHEY, CDR2 SVGEGT. V was pared by 4 bases and J by 0 bases, with 8 bases of the junction left unmatched. The CDR3 sequence: CASSSPGGFDSYNEQFF. CDR3 coding DNA: TGTGCCAGCAGTTCTCCGGGAGGGTTCGACTCCTACAATGAGCAGTTCTTC.

The gene calls are TRBV9 and TRBJ1-6; possible D gene TRBD1, 6 bases. V was pared by 2 bases and J by 5 bases, with 11 bases between. The CDR3 length is 15 residues. CDR1 and CDR2 from the germline V gene are SGDLS and YYNGEE. Written as DNA, the CDR3 is TGTGCCAGCAGCGTCTTAGGACAGCATAATTCACCCCTCCACTTT. Its protein is CASSVLGQHNSPLHF.

This chain uses TRBV7-2 with TRBJ2-4, with 9 bases that match TRBD1. With V trimmed by 3 bases and J by 5 bases, 8 bases remained unmatched. Germline V gene lookup returns CDR1 SGHTA and CDR2 FQGNSA. This CDR3 spans 16 amino acids. The CDR3 spells CASSLTRDRVENIQYF. CDR3 nucleotides: TGTGCCAGCAGCTTGACCCGGGACAGGGTAGAAAACATTCAGTACTTC.

This clone is a singleton in its sample. The chain is built from TRBV30 and TRBJ1-3; D not resolved. Germline V gene lookup returns CDR1 GTSNPN and CDR2 SVGIG (reference sequence). V was cut by 1 base and J by 0 bases, with 10 bases left in between. This CDR3 is 15 amino acids long. The DNA for the CDR3 is TGTGCCTGGAGTGCGGGTGACTCCTCTGGAAACACCATATATTTT. It is translated as CAWSAGDSSGNTIYF.

This chain uses TRBV27 with TRBJ1-2, with 9 bases aligning to TRBD1. The CDR3 is 15 residues long. The trim removed 5 bases at V and 0 bases at J, leaving 4 bases unmatched. CDR1 and CDR2 (germline): MNHEY, SMNVEV (reference sequence). The CDR3 loop reads CASSNRDRANYGYTF. The CDR3, as DNA: TGTGCCAGCAGTAACCGGGACAGGGCTAACTATGGCTACACCTTC.

This chain joins TRBV6-6 and TRBJ2-5; perhaps TRBD1 as D (6 bases). The germline gives CDR1 MNHNY, CDR2 SVGAGI (reference sequence). The CDR3 consists of 13 residues. V was pared by 7 bases and J by 10 bases, with 19 bases between. This CDR3 is CASIGGYPQVQYF. The CDR3 bases are TGTGCCAGCATTGGGGGCTACCCTCAGGTCCAGTACTTC.

The rearrangement links TRBV7-8 to TRBJ1-2; a possible D gene is TRBD1 (6 bases). The CDR3 totals 14 residues. Germline V lookup: CDR1 SGHVS, CDR2 FQNEAQ. With 5 bases removed from V and 8 bases from J, the gap between germline ends came to 18 bases. The CDR3 protein is CASSPTGGRGGYTF. The CDR3 DNA reads as TGTGCCAGCAGCCCCACCGGGGGGCGAGGCGGCTACACCTTC.